This T cell receptor beta chain comes out of a study of blood T cell repertoires in COVID-19. This clone was picked up one time. Clones were read by immunoSEQ multiplex PCR, and TCRdb kept only the in-frame ones, dropping some. In the table there are 200,000 to 300,000 clones, 83% of which are singletons. Sequencing input: PBMCs or T cells enriched from blood (not recorded which). This clonotype was obtained from a middle-aged woman who had been exposed to COVID-19.

The CDR3 protein is CASSPGTSGGVIDEQFF. The CDR3 coding sequence is TGCGCCAGCAGCCCGGGGACTAGCGGGGGGGTTATCGATGAGCAGTTCTTC. V and J are TRBV5-1 and TRBJ2-1, with TRBD2 identical over 16 bases. Germline CDR1 is SGHRS and CDR2 is YFSETQ. The CDR3 totals 17 residues. The trim removed 4 bases at V and 8 bases at J, leaving 9 bases unmatched.